Presented here are 14 T cell receptor beta chains from one specimen sequenced in a study of T cells in Graves' hyperthyroidism and ophthalmopathy. Regions amplified from RNA transcripts were the TCR beta CDR3 regions. When the TCR CDR3 underwent first-round RT-PCR, the HTBI primer set was used. A single record per CDR3 protein comes from TCRdb applying MiXCR to the multiplex PCR reads. The sample consists of 250,000 to 300,000 distinct CDR3 sequences, 10% to 15% of them appearing once. The sample consisted of blood. The receptors stem from a woman between 25 and 40 years old with Graves' hyperthyroidism that later progressed to Graves' ophthalmopathy.

The V gene is TRBV3-1, the J gene TRBJ1-1, with TRBD1 matching over 11 bases. The V segment lost 4 bases and the J segment 2 bases; nucleotides outside the gene matches: 9. The germline V gene has CDR1 LGHDT and CDR2 YNNKEL (reference sequence). This CDR3 comprises 17 residues. The CDR3, as DNA: TGTGCCAGCAGCCCCGGGACAGGGGGATTCATTAACACTGAAGCTTTCTTT. Its translation: CASSPGTGGFINTEAFF.

This clonotype has only a few counts. J is TRBJ1-2 and V is TRBV15, with 11 bases identical to TRBD1. From germline, CDR1 is LNHNV and CDR2 YYDKDF (reference sequence). Trimming at V came to 1 base and at J to 4 bases, leaving 5 bases not matched to a gene. The CDR3 is 16 amino acids. The CDR3 DNA reads TGTGCCACCAGCAGAGTAGGACAGGGGGCTTTCTATGGCTACACCTTC. Protein sequence: CATSRVGQGAFYGYTF.

This clonotype was detected many times. The J gene is TRBJ2-4, the V gene TRBV30; D remains unclear. V lost 4 bases and J lost 0, with 16 bases in between. The CDR3 spans 16 residues. Germline assignment: CDR1 GTSNPN and CDR2 SVGIG (reference sequence). DNA for the CDR3: TGTGCCTGGACCCCTCCAGGACCTTTAGCCAAAAACATTCAGTACTTC. This translates into CAWTPPGPLAKNIQYF. Full variable domain (rest looked up from reference TRBV30 and TRBJ2-4): SQTIHQWPATLVQPVGSPLSLECTVEGTSNPNLYWYRQAAGRGLQLLFYSVGIGQISSEVPQNLSASRPQDRQFILSSKKLLLSDSGFYLCAWTPPGPLAKNIQYFGAGTRLSVL.

This clonotype showed up many times. This chain links TRBV5-1 with TRBJ1-1; D remains ambiguous. The CDR3 totals 15 residues. From germline, CDR1 is SGHRS and CDR2 YFSETQ. The V end was cut by 4 bases, the J end by 1 base, with 14 bases between. The CDR3 coding sequence is TGCGCCAGCAGCCTAACCGGGCCTCAGAACACTGAAGCTTTCTTT. It encodes CASSLTGPQNTEAFF.

This clonotype was observed a handful of times. The chain recombines TRBV9 with TRBJ2-1; the D is unclear. The CDR3 consists of 13 residues. Germline V gives CDR1 SGDLS, CDR2 YYNGEE. V was cut by 4 bases and J by 6 bases, with 11 bases left in between. The CDR3 bases are TGTGCCAGCAGCCCCCCGAGGACCAATGAGCAGTTCTTC. This sequence encodes CASSPPRTNEQFF.

In its sample, this clonotype was seen a few times. The chain employs TRBV11-2 and TRBJ2-7; 13 nucleotides agree with TRBD2. The germline V gene has CDR1 SGHAT and CDR2 FQNNGV. Germline trimming cut 1 base from V and 3 bases from J; bases unmatched to any gene: 9. The CDR3 is 18 residues long. The CDR3 sequence is CASSLANRGLAGVYEQYF. DNA for the CDR3: TGTGCCAGCAGCTTAGCTAACCGCGGACTAGCGGGAGTCTACGAGCAGTACTTC. Together with reference TRBV11-2 and TRBJ2-7, the CDR3 gives the full variable domain: EAGVAQSPRYKIIEKRQSVAFWCNPISGHATLYWYQQILGQGPKLLIQFQNNGVVDDSQLPKDRFSAERLKGVDSTLKIQPAKLEDSAVYLCASSLANRGLAGVYEQYFGPGTRLTVT.

This clonotype was seen at least ten times. This chain joins TRBV11-1 and TRBJ2-7, with D tentatively TRBD1 or TRBD2 (5 bases each). Trimming removed 5 bases from V and 0 bases from J, with 17 bases in between. The CDR3 contains 16 residues. CDR1 and CDR2 from the germline V gene are SGHAT and FQDESV (reference sequence). The CDR3 loop is CASSGPPGPGSYEQYF. DNA for the CDR3: TGTGCCAGCAGCGGTCCCCCGGGACCGGGCTCCTACGAGCAGTACTTC.

A note on this clonotype: This may arise from a read error, as a much more abundant clone is one base away. V is TRBV2 and J is TRBJ2-3, with D perhaps TRBD1 (6 bases). CDR1 is SNHLY, CDR2 FYNNEI, per germline. V lost 7 bases and J 3 bases, leaving 8 bases between the germline ends. The CDR3 loop spans 12 amino acids. CDR3 DNA: TGTGCCAGCAAACAGGGAACAGATACGCAGTATTTT. It translates to CASKQGTDTQYF. Complete variable domain (other parts from reference TRBV2 and TRBJ2-3): EPEVTQTPSHQVTQMGQEVILRCVPISNHLYFYWYRQILGQKVEFLVSFYNNEISEKSEIFDDQFSVERPDGSNFTLKIRSTKLEDSAMYFCASKQGTDTQYFGPGTRLTVL.

This clonotype was counted a few times. The chain uses TRBV15 and TRBJ2-1; 8 nucleotides align to TRBD2. V trimming: 0 bases; J trimming: 2 bases; junction bases outside the gene matches: 3. Looked up from germline, CDR1 is LNHNV and CDR2 is YYDKDF (reference sequence). The CDR3 consists of 16 residues. CDR3 nucleotides: TGTGCCACCAGCAGAGACCATAGCGGGGCCTACAATGAGCAGTTCTTC. Translated, it gives CATSRDHSGAYNEQFF.

In its sample, this clonotype was seen many times. This chain uses TRBV2 with TRBJ2-1; no firm D call. Germline V CDR1 and CDR2: SNHLY, FYNNEI. V gave up 3 bases and J gave up 4 bases, with 7 bases separating them. There are 13 residues in the CDR3. The CDR3 protein is CASSDTAYNEQFF. In nucleotides, the CDR3 is TGTGCCAGCAGTGATACCGCATACAATGAGCAGTTCTTC. Based on the CDR3 plus reference TRBV2 and TRBJ2-1, the full variable domain is EPEVTQTPSHQVTQMGQEVILRCVPISNHLYFYWYRQILGQKVEFLVSFYNNEISEKSEIFDDQFSVERPDGSNFTLKIRSTKLEDSAMYFCASSDTAYNEQFFGPGTRLTVL.

This clonotype occurred many times. The chain combines TRBV11-2 with TRBJ2-1; 10 bases are a match to TRBD2. V was clipped by 1 base and J by 7 bases; unmatched bases: 7. The length of the CDR3 is 16 residues. Per the germline V gene, CDR1 is SGHAT and CDR2 is FQNNGV. CDR3 bases: TGTGCCAGCAGCTTAGTGGGTAGCGGGAGGTCGAATGAGCAGTTCTTC. Translation: CASSLVGSGRSNEQFF.

This clonotype appeared many times. The rearrangement uses TRBV6-1 and TRBJ2-7; the match to TRBD1 covers 9 bases. CDR1 and CDR2 (germline): MNHNS, SASEGT. V lost 7 bases and J lost 4; bases outside the gene matches: 8. The CDR3 spans 14 residues. CDR3 in amino acids: CASTSGQGTYEQYF. CDR3 in DNA: TGTGCCAGCACGTCGGGACAGGGAACGTACGAGCAGTACTTC.

This clonotype was picked up many times. The V and J genes are TRBV27 and TRBJ1-4; D unclear. Germline CDR1 and CDR2: MNHEY and SMNVEV (reference sequence). Trimming stripped 0 bases from V and 0 bases from J, with 8 bases between. The CDR3 contains 16 residues. The CDR3, as DNA: TGTGCCAGCAGTTTATCGGCAGCAGCAACTAATGAAAAACTGTTTTTT. It specifies CASSLSAAATNEKLFF.

Ten or more counts support this clonotype. The chain combines TRBV4-1 with TRBJ2-7; 10 bases map to TRBD2. The V gene end was trimmed by 1 base and the J gene end by 7 bases; junction bases not matched to a gene: 7. CDR1 and CDR2 from the germline V gene are MGHRA and YSYEKL. There are 15 residues in the CDR3. DNA of the CDR3: TGCGCCAGCAGCCAAGGGTTAGCGGGAGGAGGGGAGCAGTACTTC. It is translated as CASSQGLAGGGEQYF.